One sample yielded the 22 T cell receptor beta chains listed below, sequenced in a study of regulatory T cells in long-lasting Graves disease. Documented time point: persistent/refractory GD, antithyroid drugs over 5 years with positive TRAb. With RNA extracted from PBMCs as input, the TCR library was made. Building of the TCR beta libraries involved iRepertoire HTBI primers and Arm-PCR of CDR3 regions. TCRdb re-derived calls from the multiplex PCR reads in MiXCR, one entry per CDR3 protein. The sample lists 430,000 or so distinct CDR3 sequences, approximately 22% occurring once. The sample was peripheral blood mononuclear cells (PBMCs), taken when the disease was refractory, from a patient treated with antithyroid drugs. The receptors shown here come from a female donor with Graves disease.

As to this clonotype: One base away lies a much larger clone, so this may be a sequencing read error. The CDR3 protein is CASRTGVRHDYTF. CDR3 DNA: TGTGCCAGCAGGACAGGGGTACGCCATGACTACACCTTC. V and J are TRBV28 and TRBJ1-2, with TRBD1 identical over 8 bases. The CDR3 is 13 amino acids. CDR1 is MDHEN and CDR2 is SYDVKM in the germline V gene. The J segment lost 10 bases and the V segment lost 6 bases, leaving 10 bases of the junction unmatched.

This clonotype has more than one count but fewer than ten. The chain links TRBV20-1 to TRBJ2-4; 9 nucleotides line up with TRBD1. The CDR3 is 14 amino acids. The trim removed 3 bases at V and 8 bases at J, leaving 8 bases unmatched. From germline, CDR1 is DFQATT and CDR2 SNEGSKA (reference sequence). CDR3 DNA sequence: TGCAGTGCTAGGGACTGGGACAGGGAGGACATTCAGTACTTC. Encoded protein: CSARDWDREDIQYF.

Of note for this clonotype: This may arise from a read error, as a much more abundant clone is one base away. The CDR3 DNA reads TGTGACAGCAGTAAGGACAGGGCACAAGAGACCCAGTACTTC. Its translation is CDSSKDRAQETQYF. The J gene is TRBJ2-5, the V gene TRBV28, with TRBD1 identical over 8 bases. The CDR3 sequence is 14 residues long. CDR1 is MDHEN, CDR2 SYDVKM, per germline.

This clonotype was seen ten or more times. The chain carries TRBV7-6 and TRBJ1-1; D is possibly TRBD1 (5 bases). Germline lookup yields CDR1 SGHVS and CDR2 FNYEAQ. CDR3 length: 13 amino acids. V was clipped by 1 base and J by 4 bases, with 7 bases between them. In DNA form, the CDR3 reads TGTGCCAGCAGCTTAGGACAGCTCACTGAAGCTTTCTTT. This translates into CASSLGQLTEAFF.

Many counts were recorded for this clonotype. The DNA for the CDR3 is TGTGCCAGCAGCCAAGAGTGGCAGAACTACGAGCAGTACTTC. Amino acids: CASSQEWQNYEQYF. J is TRBJ2-7 and V is TRBV3-1, with unresolved D. The CDR3 runs 14 residues. Trimming stripped 0 bases from V and 3 bases from J, with 9 bases between. Germline CDR1 and CDR2: LGHDT and YNNKEL (reference sequence).

The chain combines TRBV7-9 with TRBJ2-4; 7 bases line up with TRBD2. The CDR3 length is 16 residues. Germline CDR1 reads SEHNR; CDR2 reads FQNEAQ (reference sequence). V shed 3 bases, J shed 1 base, and the junction held 6 bases outside the gene matches. The CDR3 reads CASSLWSGEAKNIQYF. The CDR3 DNA follows: TGTGCCAGCAGCTTGTGGAGCGGGGAGGCCAAAAACATTCAGTACTTC.

This clonotype was detected only a few times. This chain joins TRBV27 and TRBJ2-7, with D uncertain. CDR3 length equals 14 residues. The germline V gene encodes CDR1 MNHEY and CDR2 SMNVEV (reference sequence). V lost 6 bases and J 3 bases, leaving 15 bases between the germline ends. This CDR3 reads CASRVSNNIYEQYF. The DNA for the CDR3 is TGTGCCAGCAGAGTGTCTAACAATATCTACGAGCAGTACTTC.

V usage is TRBV5-1 and J usage is TRBJ2-7, with D tentatively TRBD2 (5 bases). CDR1 SGHRS and CDR2 YFSETQ come from the germline V gene. V lost 3 bases, J lost 7 bases, and 14 bases lay in between. This CDR3 has 13 amino acids. In DNA form, the CDR3 reads TGCGCCAGCAGCTCGTCCGACCCGGGGGAGCAGTACTTC. Translation: CASSSSDPGEQYF.

Many counts were recorded for this clonotype. This chain uses TRBV6-2 or TRBV6-3 with TRBJ2-2, with D unresolved. The CDR3 spans 15 residues. CDR1 is MNHEY, CDR2 SVGEGT, per germline. With 2 bases removed from V and 2 bases from J, the gap between germline ends came to 9 bases. CDR3 sequence (DNA): TGTGCCAGCAGTTACGGTTCCCTAAACACCGGGGAGCTGTTTTTT. It yields the protein CASSYGSLNTGELFF.

This clonotype came up many times. V gene TRBV10-2 combines with J gene TRBJ2-7, with 8 positions matching TRBD2. V gave up 2 bases and J gave up 4 bases; unmatched junction bases: 4. Germline CDR1 WSHSY, CDR2 SAAADI. The CDR3 consists of 14 residues. The CDR3 DNA is TGCGCCAGCAGTGAGACAGCGGGAGCGTACGAGCAGTACTTC. This sequence encodes CASSETAGAYEQYF.

Only a few counts were recorded for this clonotype. The chain employs TRBV28 and TRBJ2-2; D gene unclear. The CDR3 is made up of 12 amino acids. The ends were cut back, 4 bases at V and 7 bases at J, with 7 bases in the middle. CDR1 and CDR2 (germline): MDHEN, SYDVKM. CDR3 nucleotide sequence: TGTGCCAGCAGTTCCCCTCTCGGGGAGCTGTTTTTT. The encoded protein is CASSSPLGELFF.

This chain links TRBV5-8 with TRBJ1-4; a weak D match, TRBD1 (5 bases). Germline lookup yields CDR1 SGHTS and CDR2 YDEGEE. V lost 4 bases to trimming and J lost 8 bases, with 24 bases between them. This CDR3 has 17 amino acids. CDR3 in DNA: TGTGCCAGCAGCCCCACAGAAAAGGGGCCGCGGGGGGAAAAACTGTTTTTT. As protein: CASSPTEKGPRGEKLFF.

This clonotype was recorded only once. CDR3: CASSERDRPSGSTDTQYF. CDR3 nucleotide sequence: TGTGCCAGCAGTGAGCGGGACAGGCCTAGCGGGAGCACAGATACGCAGTATTTT. The chain recombines TRBV6-2 or TRBV6-3 with TRBJ2-3, with D possibly called TRBD1 or TRBD2 (8 bases each). Germline V gene data show CDR1 as MNHEY and CDR2 as SVGEGT. The germline V and J ends were trimmed by 5 bases and 0 bases, with 21 bases remaining between them. The CDR3 runs to 18 residues.

This clonotype was detected many times. This chain uses TRBV28 with TRBJ2-2, with TRBD2 identical over 7 bases. The CDR3 runs 15 residues. The V gene's germline CDR1 is MDHEN and CDR2 SYDVKM. V lost 3 bases to trimming and J lost 5 bases; unmatched junction nucleotides: 6. CDR3 sequence: CASSFGGGATGELFF. The CDR3 DNA is TGTGCCAGCAGTTTTGGGGGAGGGGCGACCGGGGAGCTGTTTTTT. Looking up the rest from reference TRBV28 and TRBJ2-2 gives the full variable domain: DVKVTQSSRYLVKRTGEKVFLECVQDMDHENMFWYRQDPGLGLRLIYFSYDVKMKEKGDIPEGYSVSREKKERFSLILESASTNQTSMYLCASSFGGGATGELFFGEGSRLTVL.

This clonotype was recorded many times. The gene calls are TRBV28 and TRBJ1-2, with TRBD1 as a possible D gene (5 bases). Germline CDR1 and CDR2: MDHEN and SYDVKM. The CDR3 consists of 13 residues. Trimming took 5 bases from V and 8 from J, leaving 15 bases between them. The CDR3: CASSPGIRFGYTF. Here the CDR3 DNA reads TGTGCCAGCAGTCCAGGGATTCGTTTCGGCTACACCTTC.

The chain joins TRBV4-1 to TRBJ1-4; D is unclear. The CDR3 runs 14 residues. The V end lost 0 bases, the J end lost 11 bases, and 13 bases lay between the germline ends. Germline CDR1 reads MGHRA; CDR2 reads YSYEKL. CDR3 sequence: CASSQELDRGKLFF. The DNA of the CDR3 is TGCGCCAGCAGCCAAGAACTCGATCGAGGGAAACTGTTTTTT.

On this clonotype itself: A much larger clonotype is one base distant, so this may be a read error. The chain couples TRBV27 to TRBJ2-5; 10 positions match TRBD1. This CDR3 contains 14 residues. The germline V gene has CDR1 MNHEY and CDR2 SMNVEV (reference sequence). CDR3 sequence: CASSGTGEQEAQYF. CDR3 bases: TGTGCCAGCAGTGGGACAGGGGAGCAAGAGGCCCAGTACTTC.

The V call is TRBV14, the J call TRBJ1-6; D unresolved. The V gene's germline CDR1 is SGHDN and CDR2 FVKESK. CDR3 length: 15 residues. With 0 bases removed from V and 8 bases from J, the gap between germline ends came to 11 bases. The CDR3 sequence is CASSQDRADYSPLHF. CDR3 coding DNA: TGTGCCAGCAGCCAAGATCGGGCGGATTATTCACCCCTCCACTTT. The full variable domain, rest sourced from reference TRBV14 and TRBJ1-6, is EAGVTQFPSHSVIEKGQTVTLRCDPISGHDNLYWYRRVMGKEIKFLLHFVKESKQDESGMPNNRFLAERTGGTYSTLKVQPAELEDSGVYFCASSQDRADYSPLHFGNGTRLTVT.

V and J are TRBV12-3 or TRBV12-4 and TRBJ2-2; D is unclear. V was trimmed by 6 bases and J by 0 bases, leaving 11 bases between them. The CDR3 consists of 15 residues. CDR3 bases: TGTGCCAGCAGCGGACCGCTCTCGAACACCGGGGAGCTGTTTTTT. Translation: CASSGPLSNTGELFF.

This clonotype was seen just once. The junction does not match germline at one end; this may be a read error. This chain joins TRBV7-8 and TRBJ1-1; D unclear. The CDR3 runs 14 residues. Germline V gene lookup returns CDR1 SGHVS and CDR2 FQNEAQ. The CDR3 protein is CASSLAGSNTEALF. The CDR3 DNA sequence: TGTGCCAGCAGCTTAGCGGGATCGAACACTGAAGCTCTCTTT. The full variable domain, completed using reference TRBV7-8 and TRBJ1-1, is GAGVSQSPRYKVAKRGQDVALRCDPISGHVSLFWYQQALGQGPEFLTYFQNEAQLDKSGLPSDRFFAERPEGSVSTLKIQRTQQEDSAVYLCASSLAGSNTEALFGQGTRLTVV.

The chain carries TRBV27 and TRBJ2-3, with TRBD2 matching over 12 bases. Germline V gives CDR1 MNHEY, CDR2 SMNVEV (reference sequence). The CDR3 totals 16 residues. Losses at the gene ends were 5 bases for V and 2 bases for J; bases not matched to a gene: 5. The CDR3, as DNA: TGTGCCAGCAGTCCCGGGACTAGCGGGTACACAGATACGCAGTATTTT. Residues: CASSPGTSGYTDTQYF.

A remark on this clonotype: An end of the junction differs from the germline gene, which may be a read error. The chain links TRBV7-3 to TRBJ1-1; D may be TRBD1 (6 bases). This CDR3 region has 13 residues. Germline CDR1 reads SGHTA; CDR2 reads FQGTGA. The CDR3: CASSGGGRTEVFF. DNA for the CDR3: TGTGCCAGCAGCGGTGGGGGCCGCACTGAAGTTTTCTTT.